In this sample, the clone carrying this TCR beta chain turned up once. The sample originates from a study of blood T cell repertoires in COVID-19. Clones were sequenced by immunoSEQ multiplex PCR, and TCRdb holds only the in-frame ones, with some missing. Of a few hundred thousand clones in the sample, roughly 85% are singletons; the top ten hold around 6.3%. Per the germline V gene, CDR1 is LGHNA and CDR2 is YSLEER. The V end was cut by 1 base, the J end by 7 bases, with 11 bases between. This CDR3 region has 14 residues. The sequencing input was PBMCs or T cells enriched from blood (not recorded which). This TCR came from a woman in her 50s who had been exposed to COVID-19. The rearrangement links TRBV4-3 to TRBJ2-1, with D perhaps TRBD1 (6 bases). The CDR3, as DNA: TGCGCCAGCAGCCAAGGAGGGACAAGGAATGAGCAGTTCTTC. Amino acids: CASSQGGTRNEQFF.